The source of this T cell receptor beta chain is a study of cytomegalovirus exposure and HLA in healthy donors. The CDR3 is 12 residues long. CDR1 SEHNR and CDR2 FQNEAQ come from the germline V gene (reference sequence). V dropped 4 bases and J dropped 5 bases, with 8 bases sitting between them. Some clones are missing from TCRdb's copy, which holds only in-frame ones; the method was immunoSEQ multiplex PCR. This table has about 110,000 clones, approximately 96% appearing once. The J gene is TRBJ1-1, the V gene TRBV7-9; D perhaps matches TRBD1 (5 bases). The sample was PBMCs. This receptor was obtained from a young woman in good health and CMV-seronegative. The chain's CDR3 is CASSWQGTEAFF. The CDR3 DNA is TGTGCCAGCAGCTGGCAGGGTACTGAAGCTTTCTTT.